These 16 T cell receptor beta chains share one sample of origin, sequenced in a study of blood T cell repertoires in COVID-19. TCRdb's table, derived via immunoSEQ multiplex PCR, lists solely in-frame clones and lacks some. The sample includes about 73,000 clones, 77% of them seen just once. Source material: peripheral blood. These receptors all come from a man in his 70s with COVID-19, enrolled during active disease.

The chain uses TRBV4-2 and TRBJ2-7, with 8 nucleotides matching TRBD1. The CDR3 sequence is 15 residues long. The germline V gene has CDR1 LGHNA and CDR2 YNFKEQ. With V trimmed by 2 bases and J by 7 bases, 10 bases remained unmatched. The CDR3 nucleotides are TGTGCCAGCAGCCAAACCGGGACAGGCCGGTTTGAGCAGTACTTC. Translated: CASSQTGTGRFEQYF.

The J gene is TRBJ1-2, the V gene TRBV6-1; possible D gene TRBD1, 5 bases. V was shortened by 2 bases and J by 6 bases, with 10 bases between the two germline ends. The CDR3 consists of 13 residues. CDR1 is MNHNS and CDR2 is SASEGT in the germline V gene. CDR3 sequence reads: CASSEREGHGYTF. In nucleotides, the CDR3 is TGTGCCAGCAGTGAACGGGAGGGGCATGGCTACACCTTC.

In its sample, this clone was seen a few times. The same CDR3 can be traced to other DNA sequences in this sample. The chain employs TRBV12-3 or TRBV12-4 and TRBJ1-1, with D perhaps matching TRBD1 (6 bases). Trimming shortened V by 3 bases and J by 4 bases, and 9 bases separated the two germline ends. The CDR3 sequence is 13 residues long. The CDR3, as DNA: TGTGCCAGCAGTTTTCAGGGGAGCACTGAAGCTTTCTTT. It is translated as CASSFQGSTEAFF.

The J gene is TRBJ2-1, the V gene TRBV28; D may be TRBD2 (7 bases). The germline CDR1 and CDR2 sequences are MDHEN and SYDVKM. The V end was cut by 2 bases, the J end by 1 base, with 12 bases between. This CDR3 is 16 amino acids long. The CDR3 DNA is TGTGCCAGCAGTTTAGAGGGGGGGTGGTCCTACAATGAGCAGTTCTTC. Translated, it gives CASSLEGGWSYNEQFF.

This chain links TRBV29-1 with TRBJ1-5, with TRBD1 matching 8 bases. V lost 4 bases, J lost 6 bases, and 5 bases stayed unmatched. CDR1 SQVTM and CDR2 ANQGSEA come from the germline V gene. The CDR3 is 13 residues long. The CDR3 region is CSVATGVSQPQHF. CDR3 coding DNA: TGCAGCGTTGCGACAGGGGTGAGTCAGCCCCAGCATTTT.

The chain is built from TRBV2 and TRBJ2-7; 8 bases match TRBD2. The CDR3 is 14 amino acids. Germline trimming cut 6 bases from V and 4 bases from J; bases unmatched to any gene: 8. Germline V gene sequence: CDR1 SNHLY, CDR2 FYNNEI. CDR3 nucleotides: TGTGCCAGCAGCGGGGATAGCGGGGAGTACGAGCAGTACTTC. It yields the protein CASSGDSGEYEQYF.

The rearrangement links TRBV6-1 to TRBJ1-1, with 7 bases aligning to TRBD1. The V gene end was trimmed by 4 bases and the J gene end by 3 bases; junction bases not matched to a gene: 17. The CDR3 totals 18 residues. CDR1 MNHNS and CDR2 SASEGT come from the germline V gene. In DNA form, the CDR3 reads TGTGCCAGCAGTGCGGGTTGGGGATTACCAGGGGGGTACACTGAAGCTTTCTTT. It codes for CASSAGWGLPGGYTEAFF.

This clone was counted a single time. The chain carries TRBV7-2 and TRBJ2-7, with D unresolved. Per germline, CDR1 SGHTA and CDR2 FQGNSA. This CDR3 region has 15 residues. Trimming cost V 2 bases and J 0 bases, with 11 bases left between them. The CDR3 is CASSLMQVSSYEQYF. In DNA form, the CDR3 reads TGTGCCAGCAGCTTAATGCAGGTTAGCTCCTACGAGCAGTACTTC.

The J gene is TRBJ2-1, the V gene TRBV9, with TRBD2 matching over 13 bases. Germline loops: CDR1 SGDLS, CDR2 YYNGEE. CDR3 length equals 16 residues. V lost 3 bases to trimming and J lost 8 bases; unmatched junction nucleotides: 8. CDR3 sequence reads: CASSGRLAGGLDEQFF. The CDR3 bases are TGTGCCAGCAGCGGACGACTAGCGGGAGGTCTAGATGAGCAGTTCTTC.

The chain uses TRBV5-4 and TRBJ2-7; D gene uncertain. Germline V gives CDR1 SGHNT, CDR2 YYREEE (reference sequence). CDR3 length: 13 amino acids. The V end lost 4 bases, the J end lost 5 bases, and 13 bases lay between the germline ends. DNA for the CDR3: TGTGCCAGCAGCCGCGCGGCAGTTGACGAGCAGTACTTC. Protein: CASSRAAVDEQYF.

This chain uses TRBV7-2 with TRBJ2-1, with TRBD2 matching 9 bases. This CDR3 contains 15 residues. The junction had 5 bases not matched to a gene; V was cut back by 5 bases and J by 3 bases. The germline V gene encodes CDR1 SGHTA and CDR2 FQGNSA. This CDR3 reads CASSRTSAIYNEQFF. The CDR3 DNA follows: TGTGCCAGCAGCCGGACTAGCGCCATCTACAATGAGCAGTTCTTC.

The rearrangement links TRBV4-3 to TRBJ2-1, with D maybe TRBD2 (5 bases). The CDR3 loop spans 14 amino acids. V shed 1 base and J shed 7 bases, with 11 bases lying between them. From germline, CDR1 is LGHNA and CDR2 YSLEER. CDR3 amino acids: CASSQARGWNEQFF. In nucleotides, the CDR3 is TGCGCCAGCAGCCAAGCACGAGGGTGGAATGAGCAGTTCTTC.

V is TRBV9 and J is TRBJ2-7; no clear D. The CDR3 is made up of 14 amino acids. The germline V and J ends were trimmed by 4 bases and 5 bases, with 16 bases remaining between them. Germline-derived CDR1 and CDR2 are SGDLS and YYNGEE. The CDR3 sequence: CASSPEAHMDEQYF. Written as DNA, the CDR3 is TGTGCCAGCAGCCCCGAGGCCCATATGGACGAGCAGTACTTC.

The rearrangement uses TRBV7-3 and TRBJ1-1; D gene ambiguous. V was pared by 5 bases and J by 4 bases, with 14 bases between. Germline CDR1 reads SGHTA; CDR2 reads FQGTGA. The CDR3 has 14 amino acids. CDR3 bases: TGTGCCAGCAGCCTCGGAACAGCAGGCACTGAAGCTTTCTTT. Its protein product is CASSLGTAGTEAFF.

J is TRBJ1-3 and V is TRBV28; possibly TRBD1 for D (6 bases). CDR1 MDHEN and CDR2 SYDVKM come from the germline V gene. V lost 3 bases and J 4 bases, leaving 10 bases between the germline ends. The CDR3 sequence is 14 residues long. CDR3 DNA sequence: TGTGCCAGCAGTTTCAGGGGTTCGGGAAACACCATATATTTT. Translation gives CASSFRGSGNTIYF.

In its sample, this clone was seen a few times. The CDR3 DNA reads TGTGCCAGCAGTCAGGGATGGGAAGGCGGGGAGCTGTTTTTT. Residues: CASSQGWEGGELFF. V gene TRBV7-2 combines with J gene TRBJ2-2; possibly TRBD1 for D (5 bases). The V end was cut by 6 bases, the J end by 7 bases, with 15 bases between. This CDR3 is built from 14 residues. Germline CDR1 is SGHTA and CDR2 is FQGNSA.